The clone carrying this T cell receptor (beta chain) was counted only a few times. Its antigen is not known. The data are from a study of blood T cells in healthy people across ages. Regarding the study as a whole: Leaving the PBMCs unsorted stopped any conclusive comparison of naive versus antigen-experienced cells.

A second roughly 6 to 12 cycle PCR used barcoded and J-beta primers. MiXCR, run by TCRdb on the 5' RACE reads, gives a single entry per CDR3 protein. Of some 1,000,000 distinct CDR3 sequences listed, approximately 26% are singletons. These sequences were also reported in another study, on T cells of mothers and their children. That study adds: It was found that thymic selection shapes TCR recombination output similarly in related and unrelated pairs. The overlap seen between related mothers and children slightly exceeded that of unrelated pairs, though not significantly.

The material sequenced was blood. The source is a girl aged 2-10 years in good health.

The CDR3 here is CSVHALKPGTDTQYF. CDR3 DNA sequence: TGCAGCGTGCATGCGCTTAAGCCCGGCACAGATACGCAGTATTTT. V is TRBV29-1 and J is TRBJ2-3; the D is unclear. CDR1 SQVTM and CDR2 ANQGSEA come from the germline V gene. The CDR3 is 15 residues long. Trimming took 6 bases from V and 1 from J, leaving 17 bases between them.